The clone carrying this T cell receptor beta chain was observed a single time. Its specificity is unknown. Profiling relied on immunoSEQ multiplex PCR, and the TCRdb table lists in-frame clones only, not all of them. Found here are 450,000 to 550,000 clones, about 89% of them singletons; the top ten hold 1.7%. Sample treatment: 15 to 20 received Ad26.COV2.S at low or high dose, single or two shots; about 5 received placebo; per-sample allocation not given. Vaccine and placebo recipients were sampled on day 63 after the first injection. The sample belongs to a study of Ad26.COV2.S vaccination and SARS-CoV-2 variants. Study overall: In the study, Ad26.COV2.S was injected intramuscularly once, or twice 56 days apart. Study-wide findings and caveats: In TCR breadth and depth analyses, total T cell responses may have been underestimated.

With 9 bases clipped from V and 0 bases from J, the junction kept 6 bases outside the gene matches. CDR3 length: 16 amino acids. The germline gives CDR1 LNHDA, CDR2 SQIVND (reference sequence). The origin of this receptor is a person between 18 and 60 years old who received the Ad26.COV2.S COVID-19 vaccine or a placebo. The sample in question was peripheral blood, obtained in a trial of Ad26.COV2.S vaccine versus placebo. The V call is TRBV19, the J call TRBJ2-6; 9 bases map to TRBD1. In DNA form, the CDR3 reads TGTGCCAGCTCTCGGGACAGGGACTCTGGGGCCAACGTCCTGACTTTC. Protein product: CASSRDRDSGANVLTF.